This paragraph reports one T cell receptor (beta chain). Antigen: not known. The data originate from a study of T cell clones after liver transplantation. TCRbeta sequences of proliferating CFSE-low MLR cells were labeled alloreactive. Data came from immunoSEQ multiplex PCR; TCRdb stores just in-frame clones and leaves some out. The sample consists of around 5,600 clones, approximately 31% of them appearing once. V lost 3 bases to trimming and J lost 6 bases, with 9 bases between them. Germline loops: CDR1 SGHAT, CDR2 FQNNGV. The CDR3 is 13 residues long. The sequencing sample was made of CD4+ T cells from cultured PBMCs. This clonotype was obtained from a human patient who received a liver transplant. Some T cells may possibly be graft donor cells. The gene calls are TRBV11-2 and TRBJ1-5, with a possible D match to TRBD1 (6 bases). The CDR3 reads CASSLQGSQPQHF. For the CDR3, the DNA is TGTGCCAGCAGCTTGCAGGGGAGTCAGCCCCAGCATTTT.